This TCR beta chain originates from a study of post-analysis software for immune sequencing data. This clonotype has just a few counts. What it binds is unknown. General observations from the study: Patients carried roughly 5 TRBV segments more frequently than controls did, and TRBV5-6, TRBV5-1 and TRBV20-1 were among them. Multiple sclerosis was associated with a significant reduction in normalized Chao1 diversity relative to controls. Strong co-clustering by F measure was seen for same-batch samples.

Trimming took off 3 bases at V and 0 bases at J, with 12 bases between the two ends. This CDR3 comprises 16 residues. Germline V gene sequence: CDR1 MDHEN, CDR2 SYDVKM. Unique molecular identifiers were present in the TCR beta cDNA libraries. It was from about 0.98 to 11 million T cells that some 500,000 cDNA molecules came. TCRdb redid the calling of the PCR reads with MiXCR, one entry per CDR3 protein. Counted here are 160,000 or so distinct CDR3 sequences, 30% to 45% occurring once; the ten biggest clones make up roughly 28%. The chain employs TRBV28 and TRBJ1-5, with a tentative D call TRBD1 (5 bases). This sequence was found in a girl aged 5 to 17 with multiple sclerosis. Specimen: blood, collected after autologous hematopoietic stem cell transplantation. The CDR3 spells CASSLERGNSNQPQHF. DNA for the CDR3: TGTGCCAGCAGTTTGGAAAGGGGCAATAGCAATCAGCCCCAGCATTTT.